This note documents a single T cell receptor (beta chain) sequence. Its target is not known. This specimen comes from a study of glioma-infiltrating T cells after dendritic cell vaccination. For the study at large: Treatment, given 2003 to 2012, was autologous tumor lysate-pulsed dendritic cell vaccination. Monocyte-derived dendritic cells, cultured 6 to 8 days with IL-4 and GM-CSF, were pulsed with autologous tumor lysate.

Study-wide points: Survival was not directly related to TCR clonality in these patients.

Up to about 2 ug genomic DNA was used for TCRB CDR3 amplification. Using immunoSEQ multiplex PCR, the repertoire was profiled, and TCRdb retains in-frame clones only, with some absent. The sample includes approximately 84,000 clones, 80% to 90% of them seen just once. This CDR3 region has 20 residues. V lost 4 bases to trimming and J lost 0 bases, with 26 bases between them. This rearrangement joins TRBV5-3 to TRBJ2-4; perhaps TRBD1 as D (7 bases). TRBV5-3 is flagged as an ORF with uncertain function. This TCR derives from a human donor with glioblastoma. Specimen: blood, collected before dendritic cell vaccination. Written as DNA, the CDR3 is TGTGCCAGAAGCCCAACATTTCGCGGGACAGAGATAATAGCCAAAAACATTCAGTACTTC. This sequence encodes CARSPTFRGTEIIAKNIQYF.